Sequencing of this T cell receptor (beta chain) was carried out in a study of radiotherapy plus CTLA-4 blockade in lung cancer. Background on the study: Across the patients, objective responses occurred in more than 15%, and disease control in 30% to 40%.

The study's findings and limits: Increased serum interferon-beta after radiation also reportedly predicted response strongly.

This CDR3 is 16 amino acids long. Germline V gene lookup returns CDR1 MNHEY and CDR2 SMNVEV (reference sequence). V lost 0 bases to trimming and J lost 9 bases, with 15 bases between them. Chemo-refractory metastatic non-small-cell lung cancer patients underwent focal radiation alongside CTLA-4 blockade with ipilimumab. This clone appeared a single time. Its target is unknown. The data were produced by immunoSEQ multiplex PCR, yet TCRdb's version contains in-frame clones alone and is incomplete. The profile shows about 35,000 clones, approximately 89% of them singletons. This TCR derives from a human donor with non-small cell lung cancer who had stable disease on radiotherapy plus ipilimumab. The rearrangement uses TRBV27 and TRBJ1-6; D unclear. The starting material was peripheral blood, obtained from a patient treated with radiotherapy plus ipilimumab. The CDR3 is CASSLSWRIPLSPLHF. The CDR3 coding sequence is TGTGCCAGCAGTTTATCTTGGCGGATTCCCCTTTCACCCCTCCACTTT.